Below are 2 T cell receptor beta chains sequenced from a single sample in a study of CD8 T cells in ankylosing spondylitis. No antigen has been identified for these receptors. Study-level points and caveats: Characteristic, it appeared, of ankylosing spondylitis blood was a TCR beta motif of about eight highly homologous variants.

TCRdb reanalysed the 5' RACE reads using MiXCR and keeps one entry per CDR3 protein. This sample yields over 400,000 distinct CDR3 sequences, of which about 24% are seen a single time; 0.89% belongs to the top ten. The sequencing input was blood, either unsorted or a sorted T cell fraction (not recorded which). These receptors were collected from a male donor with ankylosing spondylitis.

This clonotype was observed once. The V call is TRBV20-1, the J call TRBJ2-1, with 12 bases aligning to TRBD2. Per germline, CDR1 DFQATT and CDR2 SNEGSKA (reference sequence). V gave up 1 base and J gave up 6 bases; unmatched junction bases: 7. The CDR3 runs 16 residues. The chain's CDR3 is CSARAFLAGGPNEQFF. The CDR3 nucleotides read TGCAGTGCTAGAGCGTTCCTAGCGGGAGGGCCCAATGAGCAGTTCTTC.

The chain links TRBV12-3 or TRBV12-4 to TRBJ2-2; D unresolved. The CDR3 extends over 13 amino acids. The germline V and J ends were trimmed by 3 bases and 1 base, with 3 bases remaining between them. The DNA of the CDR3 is TGTGCCAGCAGTTTTTGGAACACCGGGGAGCTGTTTTTT. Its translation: CASSFWNTGELFF.